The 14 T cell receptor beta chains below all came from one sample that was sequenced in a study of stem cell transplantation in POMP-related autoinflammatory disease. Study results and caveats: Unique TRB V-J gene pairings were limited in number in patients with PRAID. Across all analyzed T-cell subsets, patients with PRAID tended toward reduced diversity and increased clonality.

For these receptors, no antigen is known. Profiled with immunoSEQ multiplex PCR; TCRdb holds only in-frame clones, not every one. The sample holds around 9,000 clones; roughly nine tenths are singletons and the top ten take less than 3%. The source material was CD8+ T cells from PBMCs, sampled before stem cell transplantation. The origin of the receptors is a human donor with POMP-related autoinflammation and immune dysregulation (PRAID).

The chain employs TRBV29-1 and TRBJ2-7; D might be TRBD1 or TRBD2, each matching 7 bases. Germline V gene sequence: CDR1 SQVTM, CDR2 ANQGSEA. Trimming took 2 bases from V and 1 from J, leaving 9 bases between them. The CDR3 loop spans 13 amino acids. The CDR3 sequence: CSVEQGGSYEQYF. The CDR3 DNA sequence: TGCAGCGTTGAACAGGGGGGGTCCTACGAGCAGTACTTC.

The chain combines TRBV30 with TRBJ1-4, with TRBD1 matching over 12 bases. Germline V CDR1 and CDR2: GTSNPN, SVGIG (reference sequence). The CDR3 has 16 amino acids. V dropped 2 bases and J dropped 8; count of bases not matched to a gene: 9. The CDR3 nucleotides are TGTGCCTGGAGTTCCCACGGGACAGGGGGCTTAGAAAAACTGTTTTTT. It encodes CAWSSHGTGGLEKLFF.

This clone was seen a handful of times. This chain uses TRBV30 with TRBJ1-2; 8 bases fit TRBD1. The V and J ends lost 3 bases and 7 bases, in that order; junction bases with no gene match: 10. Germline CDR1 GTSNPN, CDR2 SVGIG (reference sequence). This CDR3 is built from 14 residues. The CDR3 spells CAWSPDRAGSGYTF. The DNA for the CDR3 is TGTGCCTGGAGCCCGGACAGGGCGGGAAGTGGCTACACCTTC. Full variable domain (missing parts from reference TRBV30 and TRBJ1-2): SQTIHQWPATLVQPVGSPLSLECTVEGTSNPNLYWYRQAAGRGLQLLFYSVGIGQISSEVPQNLSASRPQDRQFILSSKKLLLSDSGFYLCAWSPDRAGSGYTFGSGTRLTVV.

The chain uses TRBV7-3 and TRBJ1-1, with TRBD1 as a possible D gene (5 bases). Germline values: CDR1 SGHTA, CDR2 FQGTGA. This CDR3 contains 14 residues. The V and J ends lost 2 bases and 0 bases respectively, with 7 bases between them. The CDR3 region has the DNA TGTGCCAGCAGCTTAGGGGGGGTGAACACTGAAGCTTTCTTT. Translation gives CASSLGGVNTEAFF.

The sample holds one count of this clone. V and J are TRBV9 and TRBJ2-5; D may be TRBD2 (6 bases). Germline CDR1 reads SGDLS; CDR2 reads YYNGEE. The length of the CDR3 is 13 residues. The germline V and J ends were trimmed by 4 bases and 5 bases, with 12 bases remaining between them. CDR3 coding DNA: TGTGCCAGCAGCCCGGGGGTGAGGGAGACCCAGTACTTC. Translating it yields CASSPGVRETQYF.

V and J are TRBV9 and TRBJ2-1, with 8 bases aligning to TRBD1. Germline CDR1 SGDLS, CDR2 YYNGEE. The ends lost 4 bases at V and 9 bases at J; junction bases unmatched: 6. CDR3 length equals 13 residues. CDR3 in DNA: TGTGCCAGCAGCACAGGGGGAGAGTTTGAGCAGTTCTTC. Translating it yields CASSTGGEFEQFF. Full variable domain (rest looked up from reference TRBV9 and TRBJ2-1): DSGVTQTPKHLITATGQRVTLRCSPRSGDLSVYWYQQSLDQGLQFLIQYYNGEERAKGNILERFSAQQFPDLHSELNLSSLELGDSALYFCASSTGGEFEQFFGPGTRLTVL.

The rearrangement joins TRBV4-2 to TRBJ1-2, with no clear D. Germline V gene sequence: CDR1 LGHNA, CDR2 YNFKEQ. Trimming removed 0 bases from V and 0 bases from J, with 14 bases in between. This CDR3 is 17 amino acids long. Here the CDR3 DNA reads TGTGCCAGCAGCCAAGATCCCCCAGGCCTATCTAACTATGGCTACACCTTC. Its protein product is CASSQDPPGLSNYGYTF.

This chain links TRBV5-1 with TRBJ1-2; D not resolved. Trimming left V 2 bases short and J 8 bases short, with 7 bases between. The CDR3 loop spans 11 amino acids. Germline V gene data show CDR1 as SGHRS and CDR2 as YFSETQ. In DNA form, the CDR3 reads TGCGCCAGCAGCTTTGGCTGGGGCTACACCTTC. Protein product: CASSFGWGYTF.

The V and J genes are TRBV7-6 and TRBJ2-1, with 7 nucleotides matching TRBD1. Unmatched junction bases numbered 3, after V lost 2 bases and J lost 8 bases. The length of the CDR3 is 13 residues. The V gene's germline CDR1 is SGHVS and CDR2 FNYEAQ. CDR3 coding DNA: TGTGCCAGCAGCTTAATAGGGGGCGATGAGCAGTTCTTC. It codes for CASSLIGGDEQFF.

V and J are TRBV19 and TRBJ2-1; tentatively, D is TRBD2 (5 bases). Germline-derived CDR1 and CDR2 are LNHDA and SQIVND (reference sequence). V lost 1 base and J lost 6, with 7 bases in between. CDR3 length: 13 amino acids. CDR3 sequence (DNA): TGTGCCAGTAGTATAGTAACTAGCAATGAGCAGTTCTTC. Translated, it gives CASSIVTSNEQFF.

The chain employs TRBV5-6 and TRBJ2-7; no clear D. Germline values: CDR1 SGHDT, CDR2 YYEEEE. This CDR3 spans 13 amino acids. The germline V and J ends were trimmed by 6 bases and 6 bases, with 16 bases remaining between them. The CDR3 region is CASTSLTGFEQYF. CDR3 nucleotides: TGTGCCAGCACTTCTTTGACCGGATTCGAGCAGTACTTC.

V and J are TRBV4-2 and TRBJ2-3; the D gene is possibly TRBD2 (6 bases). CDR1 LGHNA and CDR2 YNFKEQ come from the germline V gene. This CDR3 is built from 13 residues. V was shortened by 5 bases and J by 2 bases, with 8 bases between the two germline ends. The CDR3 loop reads CASSAGITDTQYF. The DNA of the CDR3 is TGTGCCAGCAGCGCGGGGATCACAGATACGCAGTATTTT.

The CDR3 spells CASTAVLYGYTF. For the CDR3, the DNA is TGTGCCAGCACGGCCGTCCTCTATGGCTACACCTTC. The chain carries TRBV6-5 and TRBJ1-2; no reliable D call. Between the trimmed V and J ends, which lost 7 bases and 4 bases, there was a span of 10 bases. The CDR3 consists of 12 residues. Germline lookup yields CDR1 MNHEY and CDR2 SVGAGI.

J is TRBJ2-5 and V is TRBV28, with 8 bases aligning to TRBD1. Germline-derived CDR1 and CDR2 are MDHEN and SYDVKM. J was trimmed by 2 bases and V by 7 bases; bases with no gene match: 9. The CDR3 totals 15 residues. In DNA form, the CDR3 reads TGTGCCAGCACCCTAGGGCAGGGGGCTCAAGAGACCCAGTACTTC. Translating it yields CASTLGQGAQETQYF.